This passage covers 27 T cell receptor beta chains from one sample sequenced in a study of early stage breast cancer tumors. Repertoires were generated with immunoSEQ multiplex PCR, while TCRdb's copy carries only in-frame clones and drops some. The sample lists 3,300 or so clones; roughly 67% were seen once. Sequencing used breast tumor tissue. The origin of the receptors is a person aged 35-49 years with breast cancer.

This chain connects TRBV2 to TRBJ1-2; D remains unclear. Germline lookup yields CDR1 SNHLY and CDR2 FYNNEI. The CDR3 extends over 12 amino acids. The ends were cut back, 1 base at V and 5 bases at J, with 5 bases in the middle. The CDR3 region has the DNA TGTGCCAGCAGTGAAGGAGGATATGGCTACACCTTC. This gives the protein CASSEGGYGYTF.

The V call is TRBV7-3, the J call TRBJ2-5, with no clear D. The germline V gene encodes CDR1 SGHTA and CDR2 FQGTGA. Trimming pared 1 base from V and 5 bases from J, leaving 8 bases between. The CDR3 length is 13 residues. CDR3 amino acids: CASSLKIRETQYF. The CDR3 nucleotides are TGTGCCAGCAGCTTAAAGATCCGGGAGACCCAGTACTTC.

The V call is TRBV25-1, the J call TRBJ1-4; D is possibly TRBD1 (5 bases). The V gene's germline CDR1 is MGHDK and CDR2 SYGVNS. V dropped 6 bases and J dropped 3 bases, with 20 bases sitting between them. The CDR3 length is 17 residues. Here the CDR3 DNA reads TGTGCCAGCAGCCCCTTCGAGGGGATGGCGGCTAATGAAAAACTGTTTTTT. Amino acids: CASSPFEGMAANEKLFF. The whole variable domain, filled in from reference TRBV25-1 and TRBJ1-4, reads EADIYQTPRYLVIGTGKKITLECSQTMGHDKMYWYQQDPGMELHLIHYSYGVNSTEKGDLSSESTVSRIRTEHFPLTLESARPSHTSQYLCASSPFEGMAANEKLFFGSGTQLSVL.

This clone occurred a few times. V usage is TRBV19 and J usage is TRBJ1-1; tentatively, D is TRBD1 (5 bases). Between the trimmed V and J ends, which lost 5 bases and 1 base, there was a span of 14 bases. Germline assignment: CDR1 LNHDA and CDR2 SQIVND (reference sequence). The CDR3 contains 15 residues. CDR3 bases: TGTGCCAGTAGTCCTCTTGGGACGGGGAACACTGAAGCTTTCTTT. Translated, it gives CASSPLGTGNTEAFF.

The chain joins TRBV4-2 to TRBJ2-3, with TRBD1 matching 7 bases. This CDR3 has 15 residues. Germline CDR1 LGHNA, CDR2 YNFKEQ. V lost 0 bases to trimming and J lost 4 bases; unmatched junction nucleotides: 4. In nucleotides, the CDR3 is TGTGCCAGCAGCCAAGAGGACAGGCGGGCAGATACGCAGTATTTT. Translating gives CASSQEDRRADTQYF.

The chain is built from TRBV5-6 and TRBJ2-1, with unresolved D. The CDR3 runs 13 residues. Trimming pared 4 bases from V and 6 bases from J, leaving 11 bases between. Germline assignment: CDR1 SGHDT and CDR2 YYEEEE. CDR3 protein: CASSRSGGNEQFF. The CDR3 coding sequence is TGTGCCAGCAGCCGGTCGGGTGGCAATGAGCAGTTCTTC.

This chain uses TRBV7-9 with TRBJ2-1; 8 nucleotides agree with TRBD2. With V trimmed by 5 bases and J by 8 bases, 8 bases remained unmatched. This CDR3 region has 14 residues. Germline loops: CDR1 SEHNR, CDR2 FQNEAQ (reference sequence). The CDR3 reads CASSELGGGYEQFF. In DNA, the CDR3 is TGTGCCAGCAGCGAACTCGGGGGGGGCTATGAGCAGTTCTTC.

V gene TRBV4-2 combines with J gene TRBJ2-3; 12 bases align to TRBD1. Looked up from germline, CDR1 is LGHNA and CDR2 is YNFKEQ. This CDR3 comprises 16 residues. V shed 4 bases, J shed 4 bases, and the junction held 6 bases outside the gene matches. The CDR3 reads CASSLGQGAKADTQYF. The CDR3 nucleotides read TGTGCCAGCAGCCTGGGACAGGGGGCGAAGGCAGATACGCAGTATTTT.

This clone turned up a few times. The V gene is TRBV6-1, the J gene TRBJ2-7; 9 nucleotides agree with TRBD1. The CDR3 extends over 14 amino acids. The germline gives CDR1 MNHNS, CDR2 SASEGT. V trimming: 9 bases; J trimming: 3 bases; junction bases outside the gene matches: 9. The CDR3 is CARGSRDRVYEQYF. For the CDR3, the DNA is TGTGCCAGGGGGTCCCGGGACAGGGTCTACGAGCAGTACTTC.

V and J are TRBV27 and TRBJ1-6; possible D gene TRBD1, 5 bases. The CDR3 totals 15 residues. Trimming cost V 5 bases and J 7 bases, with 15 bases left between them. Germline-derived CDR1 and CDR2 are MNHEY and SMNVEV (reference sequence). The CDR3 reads CASSVLAEGNSPLHF. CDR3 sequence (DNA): TGTGCCAGCAGTGTCCTCGCGGAGGGGAATTCACCCCTCCACTTT.

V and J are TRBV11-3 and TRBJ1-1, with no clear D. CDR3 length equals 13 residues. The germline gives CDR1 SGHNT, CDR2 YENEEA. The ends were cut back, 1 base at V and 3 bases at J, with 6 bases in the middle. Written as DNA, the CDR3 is TGTGCCAGCAGCTTAGTGCCGGACACTGAAGCTTTCTTT. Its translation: CASSLVPDTEAFF.

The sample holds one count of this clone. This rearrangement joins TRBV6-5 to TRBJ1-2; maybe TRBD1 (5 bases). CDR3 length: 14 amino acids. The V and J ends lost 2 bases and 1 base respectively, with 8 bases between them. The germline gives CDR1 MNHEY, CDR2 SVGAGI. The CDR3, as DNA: TGTGCCAGCAGTTACGGGACCGGTAACTATGGCTACACCTTC. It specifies CASSYGTGNYGYTF.

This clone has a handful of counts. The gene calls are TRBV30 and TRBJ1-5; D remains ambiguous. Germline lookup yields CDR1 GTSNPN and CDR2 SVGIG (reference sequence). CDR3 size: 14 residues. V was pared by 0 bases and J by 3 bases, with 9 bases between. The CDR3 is CAWSVWQDNQPQHF. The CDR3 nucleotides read TGTGCCTGGAGTGTTTGGCAGGACAATCAGCCCCAGCATTTT.

The DNA for the CDR3 is TGTGCCAGCAGCTTAGGAGCGGGAGACACAGATACGCAGTATTTT. It specifies CASSLGAGDTDTQYF. This chain joins TRBV7-6 and TRBJ2-3, with 8 bases matching TRBD2. J was trimmed by 2 bases and V by 1 base; bases with no gene match: 2. The germline V gene has CDR1 SGHVS and CDR2 FNYEAQ. This CDR3 contains 15 residues.

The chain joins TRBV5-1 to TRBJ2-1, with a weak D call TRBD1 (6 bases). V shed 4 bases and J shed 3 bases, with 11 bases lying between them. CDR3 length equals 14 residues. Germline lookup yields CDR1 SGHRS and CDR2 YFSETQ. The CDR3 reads CASSPGTYYNEQFF. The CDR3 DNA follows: TGCGCCAGCAGCCCCGGGACATACTACAATGAGCAGTTCTTC.

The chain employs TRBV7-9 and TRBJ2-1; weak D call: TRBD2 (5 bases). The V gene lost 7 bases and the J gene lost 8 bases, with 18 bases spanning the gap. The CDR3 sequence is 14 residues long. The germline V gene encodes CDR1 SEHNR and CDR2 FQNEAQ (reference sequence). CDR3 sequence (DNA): TGTGCCAGCACCCACCGTAGAGGGTTCGATGAGCAGTTCTTC. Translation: CASTHRRGFDEQFF.

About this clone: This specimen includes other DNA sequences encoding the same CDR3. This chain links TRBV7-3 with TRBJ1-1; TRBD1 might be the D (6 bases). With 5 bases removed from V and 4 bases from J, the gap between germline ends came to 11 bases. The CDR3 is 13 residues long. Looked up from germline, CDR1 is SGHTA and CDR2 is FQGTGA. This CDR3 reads CASSLQGGTEAFF. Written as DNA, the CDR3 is TGTGCCAGCAGCCTACAGGGAGGCACTGAAGCTTTCTTT.

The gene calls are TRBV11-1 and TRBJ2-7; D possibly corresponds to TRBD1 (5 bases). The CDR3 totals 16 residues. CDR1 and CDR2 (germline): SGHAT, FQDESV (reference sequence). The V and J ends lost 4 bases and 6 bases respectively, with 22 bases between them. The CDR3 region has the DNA TGTGCCAGCAGCTCTATGACCGAACAGGTGGGTCTCGAGCAGTACTTC. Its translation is CASSSMTEQVGLEQYF.

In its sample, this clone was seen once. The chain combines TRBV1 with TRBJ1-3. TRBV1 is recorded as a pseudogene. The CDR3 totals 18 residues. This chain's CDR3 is CTSSQDDPDRISGNTIYF. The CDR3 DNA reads TGCACCAGCAGCCAAGATGACCCTGACCGAATCTCTGGAAACACCATATATTTT.

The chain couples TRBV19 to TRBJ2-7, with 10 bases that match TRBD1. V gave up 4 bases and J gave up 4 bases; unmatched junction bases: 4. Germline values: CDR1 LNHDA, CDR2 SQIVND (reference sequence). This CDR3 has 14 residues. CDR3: CASSNRDRGYEQYF. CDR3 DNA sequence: TGTGCCAGTAGTAACCGGGACAGGGGATACGAGCAGTACTTC. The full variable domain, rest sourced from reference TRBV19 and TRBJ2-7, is DGGITQSPKYLFRKEGQNVTLSCEQNLNHDAMYWYRQDPGQGLRLIYYSQIVNDFQKGDIAEGYSVSREKKESFPLTVTSAQKNPTAFYLCASSNRDRGYEQYFGPGTRLTVT.

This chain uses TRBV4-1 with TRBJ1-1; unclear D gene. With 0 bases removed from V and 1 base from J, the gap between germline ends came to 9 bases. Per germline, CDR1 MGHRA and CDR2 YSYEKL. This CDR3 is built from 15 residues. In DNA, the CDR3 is TGCGCCAGCAGCCAAGATTGGCAGTCGAACACTGAAGCTTTCTTT. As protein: CASSQDWQSNTEAFF.

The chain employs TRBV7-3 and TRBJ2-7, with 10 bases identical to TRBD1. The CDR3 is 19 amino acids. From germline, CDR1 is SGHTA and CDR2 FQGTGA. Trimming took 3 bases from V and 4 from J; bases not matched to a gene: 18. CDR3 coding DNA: TGTGCCAGCAGCTTGGGGGGAGGAATAAGGGGACAGGGGAAATACGAGCAGTACTTC. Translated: CASSLGGGIRGQGKYEQYF.

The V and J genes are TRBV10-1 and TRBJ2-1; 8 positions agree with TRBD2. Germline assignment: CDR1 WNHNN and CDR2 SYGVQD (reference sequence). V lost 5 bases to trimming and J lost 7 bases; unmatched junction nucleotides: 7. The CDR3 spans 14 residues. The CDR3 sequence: CASSQSGSGNEQFF. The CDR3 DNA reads TGCGCCAGCAGTCAGAGCGGGAGTGGGAATGAGCAGTTCTTC.

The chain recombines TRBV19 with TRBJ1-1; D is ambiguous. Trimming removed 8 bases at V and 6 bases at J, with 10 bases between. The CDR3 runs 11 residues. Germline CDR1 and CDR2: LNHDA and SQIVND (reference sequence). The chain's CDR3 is CASARKSEAFF. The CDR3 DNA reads TGTGCCAGTGCTAGGAAATCTGAAGCTTTCTTT.

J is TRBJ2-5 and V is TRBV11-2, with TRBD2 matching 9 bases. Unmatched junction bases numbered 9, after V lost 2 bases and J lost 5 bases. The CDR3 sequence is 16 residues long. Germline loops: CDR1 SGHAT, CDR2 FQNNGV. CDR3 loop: CASSLSASGMGETQYF. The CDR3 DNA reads TGTGCCAGCAGCTTATCGGCTAGCGGGATGGGGGAGACCCAGTACTTC.

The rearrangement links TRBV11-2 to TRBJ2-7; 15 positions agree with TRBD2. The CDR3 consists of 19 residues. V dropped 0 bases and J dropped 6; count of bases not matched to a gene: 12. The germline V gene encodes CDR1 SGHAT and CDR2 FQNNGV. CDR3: CASSLDLGTSGRKRREQYF. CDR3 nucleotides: TGTGCCAGCAGCTTAGATCTAGGGACTAGCGGGAGGAAAAGACGCGAGCAGTACTTC.

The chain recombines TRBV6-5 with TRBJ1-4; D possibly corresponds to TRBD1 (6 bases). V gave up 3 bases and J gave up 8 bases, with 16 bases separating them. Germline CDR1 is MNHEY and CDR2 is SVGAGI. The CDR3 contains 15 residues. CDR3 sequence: CASSYRGAGDEKLFF. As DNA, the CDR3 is TGTGCCAGCAGTTATCGGGGGGCTGGAGACGAAAAACTGTTTTTT.